Listed below are T cell receptor beta chains from one sample, sequenced in a study of post-analysis software for immune sequencing data. TCRdb used MiXCR to reprocess the PCR reads, holding one entry per CDR3 protein. This table holds approximately 440,000 distinct CDR3 sequences, approximately 46% found once. Sample: blood. These receptors all stem from a girl between 5 and 17 years old with multiple sclerosis. CDR3s include the opening cysteine and the closing phenylalanine or tryptophan. Each record gives: CDR3 protein, CDR3 DNA, V gene, J gene, clone size, D gene. D genes are given only for firm matches. Not every row has a clone size; where given, it reads once, few, many or a size class.

CAISFGVDTEAFF	TGTGCCATCAGTTTTGGGGTGGACACTGAAGCTTTCTTT	TRBV10-3	TRBJ1-1	-	-
CSARIGDTQYF	TGCAGTGCTAGGATCGGCGATACGCAGTATTTT	TRBV20-1	TRBJ2-3	-	-
CASSAVGGYDKNIQYF	TGTGCCAGCAGCGCCGTAGGGGGGTACGACAAAAACATTCAGTACTTC	TRBV3-1	TRBJ2-4	-	-
CASSYQTDDTQYF	TGCGCCAGCAGCTATCAGACCGACGATACGCAGTATTTT	TRBV5-1	TRBJ2-3	-	-
CATSRDNDKSSYEQYF	TGTGCCACCAGCAGAGATAACGACAAGAGCTCCTACGAGCAGTACTTC	TRBV15	TRBJ2-7	-	-
CASSPGLGEGYTF	TGTGCCAGCAGCCCCGGACTAGGGGAAGGCTACACCTTC	TRBV5-6	TRBJ1-2	many	-
CATSDSGLANTDTQYF	TGTGCCACCAGTGATTCGGGACTAGCGAACACAGATACGCAGTATTTT	TRBV24-1	TRBJ2-3	few	TRBD2
CASSQEILAGLAGGTASTDTQYF	TGCGCCAGCAGCCAGGAAATTTTAGCCGGCCTAGCGGGAGGAACAGCTAGCACAGATACGCAGTATTTT	TRBV4-1	TRBJ2-3	few	TRBD2
CSAIGGSLPGKGEQYF	TGCAGTGCTATAGGCGGCAGTTTGCCAGGGAAAGGCGAGCAGTACTTC	TRBV20-1	TRBJ2-7	-	-
CASSLSGADYGYTF	TGTGCCAGCAGTTTATCGGGGGCAGACTATGGCTACACCTTC	TRBV12-3/TRBV12-4	TRBJ1-2	few	-
CSDLTPADTQYF	TGCAGCGACCTTACCCCCGCAGATACGCAGTATTTT	TRBV29-1	TRBJ2-3	-	-
CASSRGTGVNTEAFF	TGTGCCAGCAGCCGGGGGACAGGGGTGAACACTGAAGCTTTCTTT	TRBV27	TRBJ1-1	-	TRBD1
CASARIAMGNEQFF	TGCGCCAGCGCCCGGATCGCAATGGGCAATGAGCAGTTCTTC	TRBV4-1	TRBJ2-1	-	-
CSVDAGVYGYTF	TGCAGCGTTGACGCAGGGGTCTATGGCTACACCTTC	TRBV29-1	TRBJ1-2	many	-
CASSQVRGETQYF	TGTGCCAGCAGCCAAGTCAGAGGTGAGACCCAGTACTTC	TRBV3-1	TRBJ2-5	few	-
CSVATSGTLVGYNEQFF	TGCAGCGTTGCGACTAGCGGGACCCTGGTTGGTTACAATGAGCAGTTCTTC	TRBV29-1	TRBJ2-1	-	TRBD2
CASSLITSYGYTF	TGTGCCAGCAGTTTAATAACAAGCTATGGCTACACCTTC	TRBV28	TRBJ1-2	-	-
CASSKDRRGSLNNEQFF	TGCGCCAGCAGCAAAGATCGACGAGGGAGCCTAAACAATGAGCAGTTCTTC	TRBV4-3	TRBJ2-1	-	-
CSAADRGVEKLFF	TGCAGTGCTGCCGACAGGGGTGTGGAAAAACTGTTTTTT	TRBV20-1	TRBJ1-4	few	TRBD1
CASSHSSSGYNEQFF	TGCGCCAGCAGCCACAGCTCTAGCGGATACAATGAGCAGTTCTTC	TRBV4-1	TRBJ2-1	few	TRBD2
CASSLFGGGQETQYF	TGTGCCAGCAGCTTATTTGGCGGGGGACAAGAGACCCAGTACTTC	TRBV7-9	TRBJ2-5	once	TRBD2
CSARDLTQADTQYF	TGCAGTGCTAGAGATCTGACCCAGGCAGATACGCAGTATTTT	TRBV20-1	TRBJ2-3	few	-
CASSYREGEQYF	TGTGCCAGCAGCTACAGAGAAGGGGAGCAGTACTTC	TRBV6-5	TRBJ2-5	many	-
CASSPRRQGTDTQYF	TGTGCCAGCAGTCCCCGGCGACAGGGCACAGATACGCAGTATTTT	TRBV27	TRBJ2-3	once	-
CSARDLGTSIYEQYF	TGCAGTGCTAGAGATTTAGGGACTAGCATATACGAGCAGTACTTC	TRBV20-1	TRBJ2-7	-	TRBD2
CAISVQVRETQYF	TGTGCCATCAGTGTTCAGGTTCGGGAGACCCAGTACTTC	TRBV10-3	TRBJ2-5	-	-
CSVERLGWNEKLFF	TGCAGCGTTGAGAGGTTAGGATGGAATGAAAAACTGTTTTTT	TRBV29-1	TRBJ1-4	few	-
CASRQGRNEQYF	TGTGCCAGCAGACAGGGGAGGAACGAGCAGTACTTC	TRBV7-9	TRBJ2-7	few	-
CASSQDLASGIYEQYF	TGTGCCAGCAGCCAAGATTTGGCTAGCGGGATCTACGAGCAGTACTTC	TRBV3-1	TRBJ2-7	once	TRBD2
CASSRAGGAGGRKTQYF	TGTGCCAGCAGCCGGGCAGGAGGGGCTGGCGGGAGAAAGACCCAGTACTTC	TRBV5-6	TRBJ2-5	few	TRBD2
CASSAAAGGNEQFF	TGTGCCAGCAGTGCCGCCGCAGGGGGCAATGAGCAGTTCTTC	TRBV6-5	TRBJ2-1	-	TRBD1
CASSLGTIQQGGETQYF	TGTGCCAGCAGCTTAGGGACCATCCAACAGGGGGGAGAGACCCAGTACTTC	TRBV7-2	TRBJ2-5	-	TRBD1
CASRATGFNEKLFF	TGTGCCAGCAGGGCGACAGGGTTCAATGAAAAACTGTTTTTT	TRBV12-3/TRBV12-4	TRBJ1-4	-	TRBD1
CSASRDIPYEQYF	TGCAGTGCGTCCAGGGACATTCCCTACGAGCAGTACTTC	TRBV20-1	TRBJ2-7	medium-sized	-
CSARNRGQHLFF	TGCAGTGCTAGGAACCGGGGCCAGCATCTGTTTTTT	TRBV20-1	TRBJ1-4	many	-
CATNPGQGAQETQYF	TGTGCCACCAACCCCGGACAGGGGGCGCAAGAGACCCAGTACTTC	TRBV19	TRBJ2-5	-	TRBD1
CASSYPQGGQPQHF	TGTGCCAGCAGTTACCCGCAGGGTGGTCAGCCCCAGCATTTT	TRBV6-2/TRBV6-3	TRBJ1-5	-	-
CSAQVIDTQYF	TGCAGTGCTCAGGTTATAGATACGCAGTATTTT	TRBV20-1	TRBJ2-3	few	-
CASSLAVADLRGEQYF	TGTGCCAGCAGCTTAGCGGTAGCGGACTTGAGGGGCGAGCAGTACTTC	TRBV7-2	TRBJ2-7	few	-
CASSLEGNSYEQYF	TGCGCCAGCAGCTTGGAGGGGAACTCCTACGAGCAGTACTTC	TRBV5-1	TRBJ2-7	-	-
CANQDPTNTEAFF	TGTGCCAACCAAGACCCCACCAACACTGAAGCTTTCTTT	TRBV2	TRBJ1-1	-	-
CSAGGGSKSGANVLTF	TGCAGTGCCGGAGGGGGCAGTAAATCTGGGGCCAACGTCCTGACTTTC	TRBV20-1	TRBJ2-6	-	-
CASSGGQGASTEAFF	TGCGCCAGCAGCGGGGGACAGGGGGCTTCCACTGAAGCTTTCTTT	TRBV5-1	TRBJ1-1	-	TRBD1
CASSLLAGGIVNEQFF	TGCGCCAGCAGCTTACTAGCGGGAGGGATCGTAAATGAGCAGTTCTTC	TRBV5-1	TRBJ2-1	few	TRBD2
CASSVATSGSEQYF	TGTGCCAGCAGCGTAGCTACGAGCGGGAGCGAGCAGTACTTC	TRBV9	TRBJ2-7	-	TRBD2
CASSLGIGVEQFF	TGTGCCAGCAGTTTAGGCATTGGGGTTGAGCAGTTCTTC	TRBV12-3/TRBV12-4	TRBJ2-1	-	-
CANGNYEQYF	TGCGCCAACGGGAATTACGAGCAGTACTTC	TRBV5-1	TRBJ2-7	few	-
CASSFGTGDTEAFF	TGCGCCAGCAGCTTTGGGACGGGGGACACTGAAGCTTTCTTT	TRBV5-1	TRBJ1-1	-	-